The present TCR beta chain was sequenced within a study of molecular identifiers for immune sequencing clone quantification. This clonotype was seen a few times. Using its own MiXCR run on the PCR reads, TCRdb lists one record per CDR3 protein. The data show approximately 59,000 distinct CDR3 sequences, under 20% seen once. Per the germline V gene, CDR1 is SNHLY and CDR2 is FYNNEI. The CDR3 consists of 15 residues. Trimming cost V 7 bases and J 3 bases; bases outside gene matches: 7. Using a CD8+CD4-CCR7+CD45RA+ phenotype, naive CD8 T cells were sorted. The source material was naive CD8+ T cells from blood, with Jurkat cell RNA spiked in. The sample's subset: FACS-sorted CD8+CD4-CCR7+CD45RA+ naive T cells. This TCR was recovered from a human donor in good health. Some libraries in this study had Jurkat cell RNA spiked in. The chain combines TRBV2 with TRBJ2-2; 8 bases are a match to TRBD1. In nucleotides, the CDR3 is TGTGCCAGCATTATCAGGGGGCGAGACACCGGGGAGCTGTTTTTT. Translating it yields CASIIRGRDTGELFF.